This T cell receptor (beta chain) emerged from a study of blood T cell repertoires in COVID-19. Across the study: Samples came from the United States, Italy and Spain, spanning acute and convalescent COVID-19. T cells, B-cell-depleted T cells, or PBMCs provided the cDNA or gDNA that served as material.

Original processing methods: Cell counts per sample came from amplifying reference gene primers. Generated by immunoSEQ multiplex PCR, the TCRdb table keeps only in-frame clones and is missing some. V and J calls plus clone size are reproduced from that table; the DNA served to infer D and trimming. This repertoire shows nearly 55,000 clones, approximately 91% found once; its top ten account for 7.3%. V lost 6 bases and J lost 2, with 14 bases in between. In germline, CDR1 is SEHNR, CDR2 FQNEAQ (reference sequence). CDR3 length: 16 amino acids. The gene calls are TRBV7-9 and TRBJ2-6, with TRBD2 as a possible D gene (5 bases). Sequencing used peripheral blood. The clonotype originates from a woman in her fifties or sixties with active or convalescent COVID-19. This CDR3 reads CASSLSGSAGANVLTF. Written as DNA, the CDR3 is TGTGCCAGCAGTCTCTCGGGATCCGCTGGGGCCAACGTCCTGACTTTC.